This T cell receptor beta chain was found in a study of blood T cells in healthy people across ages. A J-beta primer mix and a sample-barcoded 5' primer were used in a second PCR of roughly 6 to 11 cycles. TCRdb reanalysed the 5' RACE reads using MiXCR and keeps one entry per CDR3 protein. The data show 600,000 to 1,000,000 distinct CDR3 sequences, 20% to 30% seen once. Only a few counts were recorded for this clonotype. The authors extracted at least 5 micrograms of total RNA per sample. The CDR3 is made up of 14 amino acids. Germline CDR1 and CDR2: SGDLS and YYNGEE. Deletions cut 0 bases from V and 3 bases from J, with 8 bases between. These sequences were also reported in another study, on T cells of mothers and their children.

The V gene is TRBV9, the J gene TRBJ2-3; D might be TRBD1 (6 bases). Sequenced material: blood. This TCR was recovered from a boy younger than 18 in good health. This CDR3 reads CASSVDGQTDTQYF. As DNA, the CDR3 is TGTGCCAGCAGCGTAGATGGACAGACAGATACGCAGTATTTT. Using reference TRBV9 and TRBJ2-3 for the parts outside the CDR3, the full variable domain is DSGVTQTPKHLITATGQRVTLRCSPRSGDLSVYWYQQSLDQGLQFLIQYYNGEERAKGNILERFSAQQFPDLHSELNLSSLELGDSALYFCASSVDGQTDTQYFGPGTRLTVL.